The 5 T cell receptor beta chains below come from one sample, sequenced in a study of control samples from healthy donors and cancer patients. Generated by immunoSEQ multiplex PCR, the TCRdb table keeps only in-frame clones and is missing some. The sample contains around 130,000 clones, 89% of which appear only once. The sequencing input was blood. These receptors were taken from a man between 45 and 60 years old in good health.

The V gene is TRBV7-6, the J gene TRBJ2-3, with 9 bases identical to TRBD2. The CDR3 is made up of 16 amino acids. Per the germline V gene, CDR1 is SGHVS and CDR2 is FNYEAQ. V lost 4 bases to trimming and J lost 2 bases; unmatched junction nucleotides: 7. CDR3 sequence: CASSSTSGQLTDTQYF. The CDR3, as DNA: TGTGCCAGCAGCTCGACTAGCGGACAACTCACAGATACGCAGTATTTT.

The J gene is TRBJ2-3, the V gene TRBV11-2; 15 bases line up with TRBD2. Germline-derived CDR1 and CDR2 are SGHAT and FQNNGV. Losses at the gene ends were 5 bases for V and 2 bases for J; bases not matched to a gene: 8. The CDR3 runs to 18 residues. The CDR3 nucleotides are TGTGCCAGCAGCCCCTGGACTAGCGGGGGGGATTCCACAGATACGCAGTATTTT. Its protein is CASSPWTSGGDSTDTQYF.

The CDR3 reads CASSSTQNYGYTF. DNA of the CDR3: TGTGCCAGCAGTTCAACCCAGAACTATGGCTACACCTTC. V gene TRBV6-5 combines with J gene TRBJ1-2; D is ambiguous. Deletions cut 4 bases from V and 2 bases from J, with 8 bases between. The CDR3 has 13 residues. Germline lookup yields CDR1 MNHEY and CDR2 SVGAGI.

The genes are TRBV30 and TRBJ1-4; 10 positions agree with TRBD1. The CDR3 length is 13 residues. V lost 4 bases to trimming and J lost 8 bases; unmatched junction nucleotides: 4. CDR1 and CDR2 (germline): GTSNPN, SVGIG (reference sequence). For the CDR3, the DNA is TGTGCCTGGAACCGGGACAGGGGCGAAAAACTGTTTTTT. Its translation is CAWNRDRGEKLFF.

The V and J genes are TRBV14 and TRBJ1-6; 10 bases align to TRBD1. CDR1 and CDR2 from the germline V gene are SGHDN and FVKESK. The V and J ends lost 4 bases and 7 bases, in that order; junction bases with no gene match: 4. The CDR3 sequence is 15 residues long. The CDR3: CASSPTGGRNSPLHF. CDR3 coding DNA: TGTGCCAGCAGCCCGACAGGGGGCAGGAATTCACCCCTCCACTTT.